The 5 T cell receptor beta chains below come from one sample, sequenced in a study of T cells after yellow fever vaccination. Each CDR3 protein is one row after TCRdb ran MiXCR on the 5' RACE reads. Of hundreds of thousands of distinct CDR3 sequences listed, 18% are singletons. Sequencing used PBMCs, obtained before the yellow fever booster vaccination. The receptors were sampled from a man in his late teens or twenties who received the YFV17D yellow fever vaccine.

This clonotype occurred a few times. V usage is TRBV7-2 and J usage is TRBJ2-5, with 8 bases lining up with TRBD2. The CDR3 runs to 14 residues. CDR1 and CDR2 from the germline V gene are SGHTA and FQGNSA. V was pared by 5 bases and J by 5 bases, with 7 bases of the junction left unmatched. In nucleotides, the CDR3 is TGTGCCAGCAGCCGGCTAGCGGGCGACGAGACCCAGTACTTC. Residues: CASSRLAGDETQYF.

This clonotype was counted between two and nine times. The V call is TRBV20-1, the J call TRBJ2-7; D unclear. With 5 bases removed from V and 3 bases from J, the gap between germline ends came to 8 bases. The CDR3 is 11 residues long. Germline V gives CDR1 DFQATT, CDR2 SNEGSKA (reference sequence). The CDR3 sequence: CSAERRYEQYF. CDR3 DNA sequence: TGCAGTGCTGAAAGGCGCTACGAGCAGTACTTC.

The sample holds a few counts of this clonotype. V usage is TRBV30 and J usage is TRBJ2-2, with unresolved D. CDR3 length: 13 residues. Germline V lookup: CDR1 GTSNPN, CDR2 SVGIG (reference sequence). Trimming took off 8 bases at V and 2 bases at J, with 12 bases between the two ends. The chain's CDR3 is CAGPVLNTGELFF. In DNA form, the CDR3 reads TGTGCCGGGCCCGTACTAAACACCGGGGAGCTGTTTTTT.

This sequence joins TRBV7-9 and TRBJ2-2, with a tentative D call TRBD2 (7 bases). Germline V gene sequence: CDR1 SEHNR, CDR2 FQNEAQ (reference sequence). The CDR3 spans 15 residues. V shed 4 bases and J shed 3 bases, with 12 bases lying between them. The CDR3 is CASSSREGDTGELFF. The CDR3 DNA follows: TGTGCCAGCAGCTCCAGGGAGGGGGACACCGGGGAGCTGTTTTTT.

This sequence joins TRBV10-3 and TRBJ2-7; D unresolved. In germline, CDR1 is ENHRY, CDR2 SYGVKD. V gave up 4 bases and J gave up 2 bases, with 9 bases separating them. The CDR3 spans 13 residues. The CDR3 sequence is CAISAPGTYEQYV. The CDR3 DNA follows: TGTGCCATCAGTGCCCCAGGTACCTACGAGCAGTACGTC.